Each of the 19 T cell receptor beta chains below was sequenced from the same sample in a study of post-analysis software for immune sequencing data. No antigen has been identified for these receptors. Study findings and constraints: Roughly five TRBV segments appeared more often in patients than in controls, and TRBV5-6, TRBV5-1 and TRBV20-1 were among these.

TCR beta libraries were prepared from cDNA with unique molecular identifiers. TCRdb reprocessed the PCR reads via MiXCR and lists one record per CDR3 protein. The repertoire holds around 200,000 distinct CDR3 sequences, with 29% as singletons. Source material: blood. The receptor set was obtained from a girl aged 2 to 17 with multiple sclerosis.

The rearrangement joins TRBV2 to TRBJ1-1; no firm D call. The CDR3 consists of 13 residues. Germline assignment: CDR1 SNHLY and CDR2 FYNNEI. The V gene lost 7 bases and the J gene lost 0 bases, with 9 bases spanning the gap. CDR3 sequence: CASNGPMNTEAFF. Written as DNA, the CDR3 is TGTGCCAGCAATGGGCCCATGAACACTGAAGCTTTCTTT.

There are many counts of this clonotype. The CDR3 bases are TGTGCCAGCAGCTTTTCCGTGCAGTTTACCCCTAACTATGGCTACACCTTC. Translating gives CASSFSVQFTPNYGYTF. The rearrangement links TRBV7-6 to TRBJ1-2; D not certain. There are 17 residues in the CDR3. Germline-derived CDR1 and CDR2 are SGHVS and FNYEAQ. Trimming shortened V by 3 bases and J by 0 bases, and 17 bases separated the two germline ends.

The chain couples TRBV5-1 to TRBJ1-1, with D tentatively TRBD1 (6 bases). The germline V and J ends were trimmed by 0 bases and 4 bases, with 10 bases remaining between them. Germline V gene sequence: CDR1 SGHRS, CDR2 YFSETQ. The CDR3 spans 14 residues. CDR3 bases: TGCGCCAGCAGCTTGGACAGGGTGGCCACTGAAGCTTTCTTT. Translating it yields CASSLDRVATEAFF.

This clonotype was seen a few times. This sequence joins TRBV3-1 and TRBJ1-6; D uncertain. Germline V gene lookup returns CDR1 LGHDT and CDR2 YNNKEL (reference sequence). Trimming left V 3 bases short and J 5 bases short, with 11 bases between. CDR3 size: 15 residues. This CDR3 reads CASSHGLGHNSPLHF. The CDR3 DNA sequence: TGTGCCAGCAGCCACGGCCTGGGCCATAATTCACCCCTCCACTTT.

This clonotype has at least ten counts. This chain links TRBV20-1 with TRBJ2-7; D perhaps matches TRBD2 (6 bases). Germline values: CDR1 DFQATT, CDR2 SNEGSKA (reference sequence). V shed 6 bases and J shed 3 bases, with 18 bases lying between them. There are 14 residues in the CDR3. CDR3 sequence reads: CSAQHKGGNYEQYF. The CDR3 DNA follows: TGCAGTGCCCAACATAAGGGCGGGAACTACGAGCAGTACTTC.

In its sample, this clonotype was seen many times. The rearrangement links TRBV6-5 to TRBJ2-3; the D gene is possibly TRBD1 (5 bases). V dropped 6 bases and J dropped 5 bases, with 15 bases sitting between them. The CDR3 consists of 14 residues. CDR1 is MNHEY and CDR2 is SVGAGI in the germline V gene. The CDR3 spells CASRVKPGLDTQYF. The CDR3, as DNA: TGTGCCAGCAGGGTGAAGCCAGGGTTAGATACGCAGTATTTT.

Worth noting for this clonotype: At one boundary the junction diverges from the germline segment, which might be a read error. J is TRBJ2-7 and V is TRBV2; D perhaps matches TRBD1 (6 bases). The CDR3 is made up of 14 amino acids. Germline CDR1 and CDR2: SNHLY and FYNNEI. DNA for the CDR3: TGTGTCAGCAGTGTCGAACGGGACACCTACGAGCAGTACTTC. It translates to CVSSVERDTYEQYF.

In its sample, this clonotype was seen many times. This chain connects TRBV2 to TRBJ2-1, with D perhaps TRBD2 (6 bases). Deletions cut 6 bases from V and 8 bases from J, with 23 bases between. This CDR3 contains 16 residues. CDR1 and CDR2 from the germline V gene are SNHLY and FYNNEI. The CDR3 region is CASSERARAGGDEQFF. The CDR3 nucleotides read TGTGCCAGCAGCGAAAGGGCCAGGGCCGGGGGAGATGAGCAGTTCTTC.

This clonotype has a handful of counts. The rearrangement uses TRBV2 and TRBJ2-4; the match to TRBD1 covers 7 bases. The CDR3 totals 12 residues. J gave up 4 bases and V 6 bases, and 0 bases lay outside the gene matches. Germline V gene data show CDR1 as SNHLY and CDR2 as FYNNEI. CDR3 sequence reads: CASRTGKNIQYF. The CDR3 DNA follows: TGTGCCAGCAGGACAGGGAAAAACATTCAGTACTTC.

The gene calls are TRBV15 and TRBJ2-7, with 9 bases identical to TRBD1. The J segment lost 2 bases and the V segment lost 5 bases, leaving 10 bases of the junction unmatched. There are 16 residues in the CDR3. Germline lookup yields CDR1 LNHNV and CDR2 YYDKDF (reference sequence). The CDR3 DNA is TGTGCCACCAGCTCGTACCGGGACAGGGTCCCCTACGAGCAGTACTTC. It specifies CATSSYRDRVPYEQYF.

With regard to this clonotype: One end of the junction varies from germline; a read error may be responsible. This chain links TRBV7-8 with TRBJ2-7; either TRBD1 or TRBD2 may supply D (5 bases each). The germline V gene has CDR1 SGHVS and CDR2 FQNEAQ. CDR3 size: 12 residues. The chain's CDR3 is CVSSWGSSEQYF. The CDR3 nucleotides are TGTGTCAGCAGCTGGGGGAGCTCCGAGCAGTACTTC.

The chain carries TRBV5-1 and TRBJ2-1, with 9 bases that match TRBD2. The germline gives CDR1 SGHRS, CDR2 YFSETQ. V was clipped by 4 bases and J by 3 bases; unmatched bases: 5. This CDR3 is built from 15 residues. CDR3 nucleotides: TGCGCCAGCAGCACTAGCGGGTGGAACTACAATGAGCAGTTCTTC. It codes for CASSTSGWNYNEQFF.

The table lists this clonotype with a few counts. This chain connects TRBV30 to TRBJ2-7; D is perhaps TRBD2 (5 bases). The CDR3 covers 16 residues. The V end was cut by 0 bases, the J end by 6 bases, with 21 bases between. Germline V gene data show CDR1 as GTSNPN and CDR2 as SVGIG (reference sequence). CDR3 DNA sequence: TGTGCCTGGAGTGTACGTAGAGGAACTACCCGGGGCGAGCAGTACTTC. Its translation: CAWSVRRGTTRGEQYF.

As concerns this clonotype: The junction shows a germline mismatch at one end, possibly a read error. The chain joins TRBV7-7 to TRBJ2-2; the D gene is possibly TRBD1 (5 bases). Germline values: CDR1 SSHAT, CDR2 FNYEAQ (reference sequence). The CDR3 totals 13 residues. The CDR3 sequence is CASSSRGSVELFF. CDR3 nucleotides: TGTGCTAGCAGCTCTAGGGGAAGTGTGGAGCTGTTTTTT.

This clonotype was seen many times. V gene TRBV5-1 combines with J gene TRBJ2-3; D not certain. The CDR3 runs 15 residues. CDR1 SGHRS and CDR2 YFSETQ come from the germline V gene. Trimming left V 1 base short and J 2 bases short, with 11 bases between. CDR3: CASSLRAQSTDTQYF. Written as DNA, the CDR3 is TGCGCCAGCAGCTTGAGGGCACAGTCCACAGATACGCAGTATTTT.

This clonotype was seen repeatedly, ten times or more. This sequence joins TRBV28 and TRBJ1-1, with a possible D match to TRBD1 (5 bases). In germline, CDR1 is MDHEN, CDR2 SYDVKM. The CDR3 covers 13 residues. The V and J ends lost 6 bases and 1 base respectively, with 9 bases between them. The CDR3 reads CASRSQGNTEAFF. CDR3 sequence (DNA): TGTGCCAGCAGGTCCCAGGGGAACACTGAAGCTTTCTTT.

This clonotype was found many times. This chain uses TRBV20-1 with TRBJ2-1, with D unresolved. V dropped 5 bases and J dropped 6 bases, with 14 bases sitting between them. The CDR3 has 13 residues. CDR1 is DFQATT, CDR2 SNEGSKA, per germline (reference sequence). This CDR3 is CSAGAPLGNEQFF. The CDR3 nucleotides read TGCAGTGCTGGCGCCCCTCTAGGCAATGAGCAGTTCTTC.

This clonotype was detected ten times or more. The V and J genes are TRBV3-1 and TRBJ2-7; no clear D. The length of the CDR3 is 14 residues. V shed 0 bases and J shed 7 bases, with 13 bases lying between them. Germline V CDR1 and CDR2: LGHDT, YNNKEL (reference sequence). The CDR3 is CASSQDQRPTEQYF. CDR3 nucleotides: TGTGCCAGCAGCCAAGATCAACGACCAACGGAGCAGTACTTC.

The chain carries TRBV27 and TRBJ1-1; D ambiguous. The V gene's germline CDR1 is MNHEY and CDR2 SMNVEV (reference sequence). The CDR3 runs to 16 residues. V lost 2 bases, J lost 1 base, and 14 bases lay in between. In DNA form, the CDR3 reads TGTGCCAGCAGTTTAGTAGCTGGACTTGGGAACACTGAAGCTTTCTTT. Translating gives CASSLVAGLGNTEAFF.